These 17 T cell receptor beta chains originate from one sample sequenced in a study of cytomegalovirus exposure and HLA in healthy donors. It was with 60 Vbeta and 13 Jbeta primers that the PCR ran. TCRdb keeps only in-frame clones here, not all; method: immunoSEQ multiplex PCR. The sample holds around 220,000 clones, approximately 80% seen once. The specimen sequenced was PBMCs. These receptors were obtained from a man aged 35 to 55 in good health and CMV-seronegative.

The V call is TRBV14, the J call TRBJ1-4; D not resolved. Trimming removed 0 bases from V and 6 bases from J, with 8 bases in between. Germline CDR1 reads SGHDN; CDR2 reads FVKESK. The CDR3 spans 14 residues. Written as DNA, the CDR3 is TGTGCCAGCAGCCAAGATTTGAGTGATGAAAAACTGTTTTTT. Protein: CASSQDLSDEKLFF.

The V call is TRBV6-6, the J call TRBJ1-4; maybe TRBD1 (6 bases). The CDR3 loop spans 15 amino acids. V was pared by 5 bases and J by 3 bases, with 13 bases between. Looked up from germline, CDR1 is MNHNY and CDR2 is SVGAGI (reference sequence). The CDR3 DNA is TGTGCCAGCAGTCCCCAGGGGTCGGCTAATGAAAAACTGTTTTTT. This codes for CASSPQGSANEKLFF.

The V and J genes are TRBV5-1 and TRBJ1-1; TRBD1 agrees at 10 bases. This CDR3 is 15 amino acids long. Germline values: CDR1 SGHRS, CDR2 YFSETQ. Trimming took 1 base from V and 3 from J; bases not matched to a gene: 3. CDR3 region: CASSLRQGADTEAFF. As DNA, the CDR3 is TGCGCCAGCAGCTTGAGACAGGGGGCTGACACTGAAGCTTTCTTT. The full variable domain, rest sourced from reference TRBV5-1 and TRBJ1-1, is KAGVTQTPRYLIKTRGQQVTLSCSPISGHRSVSWYQQTPGQGLQFLFEYFSETQRNKGNFPGRFSGRQFSNSRSEMNVSTLELGDSALYLCASSLRQGADTEAFFGQGTRLTVV.

The chain recombines TRBV5-5 with TRBJ1-5; D is uncertain. The length of the CDR3 is 15 residues. V gave up 2 bases and J gave up 3 bases, with 12 bases separating them. Germline V gene data show CDR1 as SGHKS and CDR2 as YYEKEE (reference sequence). CDR3 residues: CASSFSGRFNQPQHF. CDR3 DNA sequence: TGTGCCAGCAGCTTTTCGGGTCGATTCAATCAGCCCCAGCATTTT.

The genes are TRBV5-1 and TRBJ1-1; possible D gene TRBD1, 5 bases. Germline V lookup: CDR1 SGHRS, CDR2 YFSETQ. Trimming stripped 7 bases from V and 1 base from J, with 14 bases between. This CDR3 contains 14 residues. The DNA of the CDR3 is TGCGCCAGCGCCTCCGGGGGTACGAACACTGAAGCTTTCTTT. Its protein product is CASASGGTNTEAFF.

The chain couples TRBV6-4 to TRBJ2-2; D possibly corresponds to TRBD2 (6 bases). The germline gives CDR1 MRHNA, CDR2 SNTAGT. The CDR3 has 13 amino acids. The V gene lost 3 bases and the J gene lost 6 bases, with 8 bases spanning the gap. CDR3: CASSEGEAGELFF. CDR3 coding DNA: TGTGCCAGCAGTGAGGGGGAGGCCGGGGAGCTGTTTTTT.

The rearrangement uses TRBV18 and TRBJ2-2, with D maybe TRBD1 (6 bases). The ends were cut back, 4 bases at V and 6 bases at J, with 12 bases in the middle. The CDR3 totals 14 residues. The V gene's germline CDR1 is KGHSH and CDR2 LQKENI. CDR3 sequence: CASSQQGFAGELFF. In DNA, the CDR3 is TGTGCCAGCTCACAACAGGGATTTGCCGGGGAGCTGTTTTTT.

A few counts support this clone. The rearrangement uses TRBV2 and TRBJ2-1, with a tentative D call TRBD2 (6 bases). Per the germline V gene, CDR1 is SNHLY and CDR2 is FYNNEI. This CDR3 region has 15 residues. The germline V and J ends were trimmed by 5 bases and 7 bases, with 18 bases remaining between them. CDR3: CASSSTRGMLNEQFF. The CDR3 DNA is TGTGCCAGCAGTTCGACTAGGGGTATGTTAAATGAGCAGTTCTTC.

There are a few counts of this clone. The junction and the germline gene differ at one end; a read error may be behind it. V is TRBV7-3 and J is TRBJ2-2, with 11 bases identical to TRBD2. This CDR3 comprises 17 residues. CDR1 and CDR2 (germline): SGHTA, FQGTGA. For the CDR3, the DNA is TGTGTCAGCAGCTTATTAGCGGGAGGGCCGAAGACCGGGGAGCTGTTTTTT. This encodes CVSSLLAGGPKTGELFF.

V usage is TRBV18 and J usage is TRBJ1-1; 8 nucleotides agree with TRBD1. The CDR3 contains 13 residues. Germline lookup yields CDR1 KGHSH and CDR2 LQKENI. V gave up 8 bases and J gave up 3 bases; unmatched junction bases: 5. This CDR3 reads CASRTGLDTEAFF. CDR3 sequence (DNA): TGTGCCAGCCGGACAGGGCTTGACACTGAAGCTTTCTTT.

CDR3 residues: CASTSGAGGNEQFF. The CDR3, as DNA: TGTGCCAGCACCTCAGGAGCGGGGGGGAATGAGCAGTTCTTC. The chain is built from TRBV6-5 and TRBJ2-1, with TRBD2 matching over 10 bases. The CDR3 is 14 amino acids. The germline V gene has CDR1 MNHEY and CDR2 SVGAGI. Germline trimming cut 7 bases from V and 7 bases from J; bases unmatched to any gene: 7.

This clone was seen a handful of times. The rearrangement links TRBV6-1 to TRBJ2-7; 10 positions match TRBD1. With V trimmed by 2 bases and J by 5 bases, 9 bases remained unmatched. The CDR3 spans 16 residues. The germline CDR1 and CDR2 sequences are MNHNS and SASEGT. The CDR3 DNA follows: TGTGCCAGCAGTGAATTAATGGGACAGGGGATCGACGAGCAGTACTTC. Protein: CASSELMGQGIDEQYF.

This chain joins TRBV7-9 and TRBJ2-2, with D perhaps TRBD2 (7 bases). Germline CDR1 reads SEHNR; CDR2 reads FQNEAQ (reference sequence). With 1 base removed from V and 6 bases from J, the gap between germline ends came to 12 bases. This CDR3 has 15 amino acids. The CDR3 DNA is TGTGCCAGCAGCTTAGGCGGGGGCACGGCCGGGGAGCTGTTTTTT. It translates to CASSLGGGTAGELFF.

This rearrangement joins TRBV5-4 to TRBJ2-1, with 14 bases lining up with TRBD2. The germline V gene encodes CDR1 SGHNT and CDR2 YYREEE (reference sequence). CDR3 length: 16 residues. J was trimmed by 8 bases and V by 3 bases; bases with no gene match: 7. CDR3 sequence reads: CASSSGGTSGSDEQFF. In DNA, the CDR3 is TGTGCCAGCAGCTCTGGGGGGACTAGCGGGAGCGATGAGCAGTTCTTC.

This chain connects TRBV27 to TRBJ2-3; TRBD2 aligns across 9 bases. The germline gives CDR1 MNHEY, CDR2 SMNVEV (reference sequence). The trim removed 0 bases at V and 2 bases at J, leaving 6 bases unmatched. The CDR3 spans 17 residues. The CDR3 loop reads CASSLSYLAGFTDTQYF. CDR3 nucleotides: TGTGCCAGCAGTTTATCGTACCTAGCGGGGTTCACAGATACGCAGTATTTT.

The chain's CDR3 is CASSLIPRDRGNTGELFF. The CDR3 region has the DNA TGTGCCAGCAGCTTAATTCCCAGGGACAGGGGTAACACCGGGGAGCTGTTTTTT. The chain joins TRBV7-9 to TRBJ2-2; 10 positions match TRBD1. The CDR3 extends over 18 amino acids. V was pared by 2 bases and J by 2 bases, with 8 bases of the junction left unmatched. From germline, CDR1 is SEHNR and CDR2 FQNEAQ (reference sequence).

The gene calls are TRBV27 and TRBJ2-2; D may be TRBD2 (6 bases). CDR1 is MNHEY, CDR2 SMNVEV, per germline (reference sequence). Trimming pared 2 bases from V and 6 bases from J, leaving 16 bases between. The CDR3 consists of 16 residues. The CDR3 spells CASSLGRLAIAGELFF. CDR3 in DNA: TGTGCCAGCAGTTTAGGTCGGCTAGCGATAGCCGGGGAGCTGTTTTTT.